This T cell receptor beta chain was identified in a study of blood T cells in healthy people across ages. General study results and limits: Lack of knowledge of donor CMV status possibly confounded expanded clonotype changes.

A second PCR of about 6 to 12 cycles used a sample-barcoded 5' primer and a J-beta primer mix. From each sample, at least 2.5 million paired-end reads containing CDR3 were obtained. TCRdb independently ran MiXCR on the 5' RACE reads; one entry per CDR3 protein. The data contain about 680,000 distinct CDR3 sequences, about 52% of them singletons. As to this clonotype: What it binds is not known.

CDR1 is DFQATT, CDR2 SNEGSKA, per germline (reference sequence). V was shortened by 3 bases and J by 6 bases, with 11 bases between the two germline ends. This CDR3 contains 12 residues. The specimen was blood. This clonotype was sampled from an older woman in good health. The chain links TRBV20-1 to TRBJ1-1; D is unresolved. The CDR3 nucleotides read TGCAGTGCTAGTACCCCTCGCTCTGAAGCTTTCTTT. It codes for CSASTPRSEAFF.